This passage covers 30 T cell receptor beta chains from one sample sequenced in a study of blood T cell repertoires in COVID-19. TCRdb's table, derived via immunoSEQ multiplex PCR, lists solely in-frame clones and lacks some. This table holds some 240,000 clones, about four fifths found once. Sample: peripheral blood. The receptors were gathered from a woman at least 80 years old with COVID-19, enrolled during active disease.

This rearrangement joins TRBV5-1 to TRBJ1-2, with 8 bases matching TRBD1. The germline V gene has CDR1 SGHRS and CDR2 YFSETQ. This CDR3 is built from 15 residues. The junction had 6 bases not matched to a gene; V was cut back by 5 bases and J by 0 bases. CDR3 sequence (DNA): TGCGCCAGCAGTGCCGGGACAGGAACTAACTATGGCTACACCTTC. Translated, it gives CASSAGTGTNYGYTF.

This clone was detected only a few times. The CDR3 DNA reads as TGTGCCAGCAGTTTTCTCCATAATTCACCCCTCCACTTT. This translates into CASSFLHNSPLHF. The chain links TRBV28 to TRBJ1-6, with D unresolved. The germline V and J ends were trimmed by 3 bases and 5 bases, with 5 bases remaining between them. Germline V gene lookup returns CDR1 MDHEN and CDR2 SYDVKM. The CDR3 extends over 13 amino acids.

The rearrangement joins TRBV6-5 to TRBJ1-6; 10 bases map to TRBD1. V trimming: 8 bases; J trimming: 10 bases; junction bases outside the gene matches: 8. Germline loops: CDR1 MNHEY, CDR2 SVGAGI. This CDR3 has 14 amino acids. The CDR3 loop reads CASSVGQGISPLHF. For the CDR3, the DNA is TGTGCCAGCTCAGTGGGACAGGGGATATCACCCCTCCACTTT.

This clone showed up just a few times. This chain joins TRBV28 and TRBJ1-6; no definite D call. This CDR3 region has 12 residues. From germline, CDR1 is MDHEN and CDR2 SYDVKM. The V and J ends lost 7 bases and 8 bases respectively, with 9 bases between them. The CDR3 reads CASNPTDSPLHF. The DNA for the CDR3 is TGTGCCAGCAATCCTACCGATTCACCCCTCCACTTT.

The chain has TRBV7-3 and TRBJ2-3; maybe TRBD2 (5 bases). Trimming pared 4 bases from V and 2 bases from J, leaving 13 bases between. Germline V gene data show CDR1 as SGHTA and CDR2 as FQGTGA. The CDR3 runs 15 residues. The CDR3 DNA reads TGTGCCAGCAGCTCTGGGAGCGGATACACAGATACGCAGTATTTT. Translating gives CASSSGSGYTDTQYF. Full variable domain (remainder filled in from reference TRBV7-3 and TRBJ2-3): GAGVSQTPSNKVTEKGKYVELRCDPISGHTALYWYRQSLGQGPEFLIYFQGTGAADDSGLPNDRFFAVRPEGSVSTLKIQRTERGDSAVYLCASSSGSGYTDTQYFGPGTRLTVL.

The rearrangement links TRBV10-3 to TRBJ2-3, with TRBD2 matching 12 bases. The CDR3 length is 15 residues. Germline loops: CDR1 ENHRY, CDR2 SYGVKD. V trimming: 4 bases; J trimming: 1 base; junction bases outside the gene matches: 0. The CDR3 bases are TGTGCCATCAGTGGACTAGCGGGGGGCACAGATACGCAGTATTTT. Translating it yields CAISGLAGGTDTQYF.

The chain recombines TRBV18 with TRBJ2-7; D call uncertain. The CDR3 runs to 12 residues. The germline V gene has CDR1 KGHSH and CDR2 LQKENI. Trimming removed 3 bases at V and 6 bases at J, with 9 bases between. The CDR3 protein is CASSPGVSEQYF. CDR3 coding DNA: TGTGCCAGCTCACCCGGAGTATCCGAGCAGTACTTC.

The V and J genes are TRBV4-2 and TRBJ2-5; perhaps TRBD1 as D (6 bases). The CDR3 sequence is 14 residues long. CDR1 LGHNA and CDR2 YNFKEQ come from the germline V gene. V shed 1 base and J shed 5 bases, with 11 bases lying between them. The CDR3 region has the DNA TGTGCCAGCAGCCAAGGCGGGCAGGGGGAGACCCAGTACTTC. This encodes CASSQGGQGETQYF.

The genes are TRBV12-2 and TRBJ1-2; the DNA was not compared with TRBD1, the D call given in the table. TRBV12-2 is designated a pseudogene. The CDR3 loop spans 14 amino acids. The CDR3, as DNA: TGTGCAAGTCGCTTAGGTACCCAGGACTATGGCTACACCTTC. Protein: CASRLGTQDYGYTF.

J is TRBJ1-1 and V is TRBV6-5, with 8 bases that match TRBD1. V shed 4 bases, J shed 0 bases, and the junction held 7 bases outside the gene matches. CDR3 length: 16 amino acids. Germline CDR1 and CDR2: MNHEY and SVGAGI. CDR3 residues: CASSSPRTGMNTEAFF. Written as DNA, the CDR3 is TGTGCCAGCAGTTCACCCAGGACAGGGATGAACACTGAAGCTTTCTTT.

The genes are TRBV28 and TRBJ2-5; 8 positions agree with TRBD1. The CDR3 is made up of 15 amino acids. Germline lookup yields CDR1 MDHEN and CDR2 SYDVKM. After removal of 3 bases from V and 4 bases from J, the junction contained 7 bases not matched to a gene. CDR3 region: CASSFRGQGGETQYF. The CDR3 nucleotides are TGTGCCAGCAGTTTCAGAGGACAGGGTGGAGAGACCCAGTACTTC. The full variable domain, in which reference TRBV28 and TRBJ2-5 provide the parts outside the CDR3, is DVKVTQSSRYLVKRTGEKVFLECVQDMDHENMFWYRQDPGLGLRLIYFSYDVKMKEKGDIPEGYSVSREKKERFSLILESASTNQTSMYLCASSFRGQGGETQYFGPGTRLLVL.

The chain is built from TRBV18 and TRBJ2-2, with 7 nucleotides matching TRBD1. After removal of 8 bases from V and 3 bases from J, the junction contained 9 bases not matched to a gene. This CDR3 is 15 amino acids long. Looked up from germline, CDR1 is KGHSH and CDR2 is LQKENI. The CDR3 DNA reads as TGTGCCAGCGGAGGACAGGCGATGTACACCGGGGAGCTGTTTTTT. It encodes CASGGQAMYTGELFF.

The V gene is TRBV4-3, the J gene TRBJ2-1; no clear D. The CDR3 runs 13 residues. Germline values: CDR1 LGHNA, CDR2 YSLEER. The V gene lost 0 bases and the J gene lost 9 bases, with 9 bases spanning the gap. The CDR3 DNA sequence: TGCGCCAGCAGCCAAGACCGGTTGAGTGAGCAGTTCTTC. This gives the protein CASSQDRLSEQFF.

V usage is TRBV3-1 (or the pseudogene TRBV3-2) and J usage is TRBJ1-4; no firm D call. Deletions cut 7 bases from V and 3 bases from J, with 15 bases between. The CDR3 sequence is 15 residues long. Germline V gives CDR1 LGHDT, CDR2 YNNKEL (reference sequence). Here the CDR3 DNA reads TGTGCCAGCACCCAGCCAGGCGTTGCTAATGAAAAACTGTTTTTT. Translated, it gives CASTQPGVANEKLFF.

This chain uses TRBV30 with TRBJ2-1; 8 nucleotides align to TRBD2. J was trimmed by 8 bases and V by 2 bases; bases with no gene match: 14. The V gene's germline CDR1 is GTSNPN and CDR2 SVGIG (reference sequence). The CDR3 spans 16 residues. Written as DNA, the CDR3 is TGTGCCTGGAGTCACACTAGCGGAGGCAGGAGCCATGAGCAGTTCTTC. The encoded protein is CAWSHTSGGRSHEQFF.

The V gene is TRBV18, the J gene TRBJ2-5; D not certain. This CDR3 contains 14 residues. Trimming pared 6 bases from V and 5 bases from J, leaving 16 bases between. The germline V gene has CDR1 KGHSH and CDR2 LQKENI. CDR3 nucleotide sequence: TGTGCCAGCTCGCCTTTCTCGGAGACGGAGACCCAGTACTTC. It yields the protein CASSPFSETETQYF.

V is TRBV11-2 and J is TRBJ1-2; D is uncertain. Germline V lookup: CDR1 SGHAT, CDR2 FQNNGV. Between the trimmed V and J ends, which lost 5 bases and 2 bases, there was a span of 9 bases. The CDR3 length is 13 residues. The CDR3 nucleotides read TGTGCCAGCAGCATTCGGGAAAACTATGGCTACACCTTC. This translates into CASSIRENYGYTF.

This chain links TRBV27 with TRBJ1-5; TRBD1 matches 7 bases. Germline CDR1 reads MNHEY; CDR2 reads SMNVEV (reference sequence). V was clipped by 3 bases and J by 0 bases; unmatched bases: 2. This CDR3 spans 15 amino acids. In nucleotides, the CDR3 is TGTGCCAGCAGTTTGGGGACAGCTAGCAATCAGCCCCAGCATTTT. Amino acids: CASSLGTASNQPQHF.

This chain uses TRBV6-1 with TRBJ1-2, with 8 bases that match TRBD1. The CDR3 sequence is 17 residues long. Germline lookup yields CDR1 MNHNS and CDR2 SASEGT. Trimming cost V 4 bases and J 3 bases; bases outside gene matches: 13. CDR3 in amino acids: CASSAFGRDRSYYGYTF. The CDR3 region has the DNA TGTGCCAGCAGTGCGTTTGGGCGGGACAGGTCTTACTATGGCTACACCTTC.

V gene TRBV30 combines with J gene TRBJ2-2, with D perhaps matching TRBD2 (6 bases). Germline V gives CDR1 GTSNPN, CDR2 SVGIG (reference sequence). This CDR3 is 14 amino acids long. Trimming cost V 5 bases and J 2 bases, with 12 bases left between them. The chain's CDR3 is CAWSGTLNTGELFF. The CDR3 nucleotides read TGTGCCTGGTCAGGGACTTTAAACACCGGGGAGCTGTTTTTT.

CDR3 amino acids: CASSQERTSGKNIQYF. CDR3 sequence (DNA): TGTGCCAGCAGCCAAGAAAGGACTAGCGGAAAAAACATTCAGTACTTC. The chain uses TRBV3-1 (or the pseudogene TRBV3-2) and TRBJ2-4, with 10 bases matching TRBD2. This CDR3 is built from 16 residues. V gave up 0 bases and J gave up 4 bases; unmatched junction bases: 3. Per germline, CDR1 LGHDT and CDR2 YNNKEL (reference sequence).

The genes are TRBV7-2 and TRBJ1-2; D is perhaps TRBD1 (5 bases). This CDR3 comprises 13 residues. Germline V gene sequence: CDR1 SGHTA, CDR2 FQGNSA. Between the trimmed V and J ends, which lost 4 bases and 9 bases, there was a span of 15 bases. This CDR3 reads CASSSKRGLRYTF. Written as DNA, the CDR3 is TGTGCCAGCAGCTCCAAGCGGGGCTTGCGCTACACCTTC.

The J gene is TRBJ1-5, the V gene TRBV7-2; possibly TRBD1 for D (6 bases). Trimming took off 1 base at V and 7 bases at J, with 14 bases between the two ends. The germline CDR1 and CDR2 sequences are SGHTA and FQGNSA. The CDR3 is 15 residues long. This CDR3 is CASSLEGGTKQPQHF. The CDR3 DNA reads as TGTGCCAGCAGCTTAGAGGGAGGGACAAAGCAGCCCCAGCATTTT.

The J gene is TRBJ2-3, the V gene TRBV5-1; TRBD2 matches 8 bases. Germline CDR1 is SGHRS and CDR2 is YFSETQ. The CDR3 has 17 amino acids. The J segment lost 1 base and the V segment lost 4 bases, leaving 11 bases of the junction unmatched. This CDR3 reads CASSLPRGGSGTDTQYF. CDR3 nucleotides: TGCGCCAGCAGCCTTCCACGCGGGGGGAGTGGCACAGATACGCAGTATTTT.

The chain recombines TRBV11-2 with TRBJ2-7; no firm D call. Germline V gene data show CDR1 as SGHAT and CDR2 as FQNNGV. The length of the CDR3 is 11 residues. Trimming took off 1 base at V and 6 bases at J, with 4 bases between the two ends. CDR3 residues: CASSLGSEQYF. CDR3 nucleotide sequence: TGTGCCAGCAGCTTAGGGAGCGAGCAGTACTTC. Full variable domain (remainder filled in from reference TRBV11-2 and TRBJ2-7): EAGVAQSPRYKIIEKRQSVAFWCNPISGHATLYWYQQILGQGPKLLIQFQNNGVVDDSQLPKDRFSAERLKGVDSTLKIQPAKLEDSAVYLCASSLGSEQYFGPGTRLTVT.

This chain joins TRBV27 and TRBJ2-1; unclear D gene. The V end lost 5 bases, the J end lost 8 bases, and 16 bases lay between the germline ends. CDR1 and CDR2 (germline): MNHEY, SMNVEV (reference sequence). The CDR3 extends over 14 amino acids. DNA of the CDR3: TGTGCCAGCAGTCCCTTAGTGAATAGATATGAGCAGTTCTTC. Translated, it gives CASSPLVNRYEQFF.

This clone was observed once. The chain is built from TRBV5-8 and TRBJ1-2, with TRBD1 identical over 7 bases. The CDR3 spans 15 residues. The germline V gene encodes CDR1 SGHTS and CDR2 YDEGEE. V lost 4 bases and J lost 4; bases outside the gene matches: 10. The CDR3 DNA sequence: TGTGCCAGCAGCCAGGGGGACATCGGCGGCTATGGCTACACCTTC. Protein: CASSQGDIGGYGYTF.

V gene TRBV11-3 combines with J gene TRBJ1-3; 7 bases match TRBD1. V lost 3 bases, J lost 0 bases, and 5 bases stayed unmatched. The CDR3 contains 16 residues. Germline V gives CDR1 SGHNT, CDR2 YENEEA. Written as DNA, the CDR3 is TGTGCCAGCAGCTTTAGGACAGGTCCCTCTGGAAACACCATATATTTT. Amino acids: CASSFRTGPSGNTIYF.

This clone was seen more than once but under ten times. This sequence joins TRBV28 and TRBJ1-6, with D maybe TRBD1 (5 bases). Germline CDR1 is MDHEN and CDR2 is SYDVKM. Trimming removed 3 bases from V and 10 bases from J, with 16 bases in between. This CDR3 spans 15 amino acids. The CDR3 sequence: CASSFPAGPGSPLHF. The CDR3 nucleotides read TGTGCCAGCAGTTTTCCGGCAGGGCCAGGGTCACCCCTCCACTTT. Drawing the rest from reference TRBV28 and TRBJ1-6, the complete variable domain is DVKVTQSSRYLVKRTGEKVFLECVQDMDHENMFWYRQDPGLGLRLIYFSYDVKMKEKGDIPEGYSVSREKKERFSLILESASTNQTSMYLCASSFPAGPGSPLHFGNGTRLTVT.

The sample holds one count of this clone. The chain is built from TRBV11-2 and TRBJ2-7, with D possibly being TRBD1 (5 bases). CDR1 and CDR2 from the germline V gene are SGHAT and FQNNGV. This CDR3 is built from 12 residues. The V end was cut by 8 bases, the J end by 3 bases, with 11 bases between. The CDR3 coding sequence is TGTGCCAGCGGCAGGGAAGGCTACGAGCAGTACTTC. As protein: CASGREGYEQYF.